Presented here are 25 T cell receptor beta chains from one specimen sequenced in a study of cytotoxic CD8 clonotypes in ibrutinib-treated CLL. Generated by immunoSEQ multiplex PCR, the TCRdb table keeps only in-frame clones and is missing some. The sample includes over 150,000 clones, 70% to 85% of them seen just once. Here the sequenced sample was PBMCs, taken after 12 months of ibrutinib treatment. The receptors shown here come from a human donor with chronic lymphocytic leukemia.

The chain joins TRBV5-8 to TRBJ2-7; tentatively, D is TRBD1 or TRBD2 (5 bases each). The CDR3 runs 15 residues. Germline values: CDR1 SGHTS, CDR2 YDEGEE. V dropped 6 bases and J dropped 5 bases, with 21 bases sitting between them. The CDR3 coding sequence is TGTGCCAGCAATCAACTAGGGGCTCCCTGGGACGAGCAGTACTTC. It is translated as CASNQLGAPWDEQYF.

The chain recombines TRBV28 with TRBJ1-3; 7 nucleotides agree with TRBD1. V lost 3 bases, J lost 3 bases, and 2 bases stayed unmatched. The CDR3 runs 14 residues. CDR1 is MDHEN and CDR2 is SYDVKM in the germline V gene. CDR3 sequence reads: CASSFGTVGNTIYF. Written as DNA, the CDR3 is TGTGCCAGCAGTTTCGGGACAGTTGGAAACACCATATATTTT.

CDR3 nucleotide sequence: TGCAGCGCTCTCCCCGGGGATTCTGGAAACACCATATATTTT. This sequence encodes CSALPGDSGNTIYF. The chain is built from TRBV29-1 and TRBJ1-3; D is uncertain. This CDR3 is built from 14 residues. Germline-derived CDR1 and CDR2 are SQVTM and ANQGSEA. V shed 7 bases and J shed 1 base, with 14 bases lying between them.

The chain recombines TRBV29-1 with TRBJ1-1, with TRBD1 as a possible D gene (5 bases). The CDR3 has 14 residues. Trimming shortened V by 5 bases and J by 4 bases, and 17 bases separated the two germline ends. CDR1 is SQVTM, CDR2 ANQGSEA, per germline. The chain's CDR3 is CSVPRWGGGTEAFF. As DNA, the CDR3 is TGCAGCGTTCCCCGGTGGGGGGGAGGCACTGAAGCTTTCTTT.

The gene calls are TRBV28 and TRBJ1-2; D possibly corresponds to TRBD1 (5 bases). Germline V CDR1 and CDR2: MDHEN, SYDVKM. This CDR3 comprises 13 residues. With 6 bases removed from V and 2 bases from J, the gap between germline ends came to 10 bases. Here the CDR3 DNA reads TGTGCCAGCAGGAGGGGAGCCAACTATGGCTACACCTTC. Its translation is CASRRGANYGYTF.

The chain joins TRBV5-1 to TRBJ1-1; D is ambiguous. The CDR3 has 14 residues. Trimming took off 1 base at V and 2 bases at J, with 9 bases between the two ends. Germline CDR1 reads SGHRS; CDR2 reads YFSETQ. The CDR3 nucleotides are TGCGCCAGCAGCTTGATGTCCGGAAACACTGAAGCTTTCTTT. Its translation is CASSLMSGNTEAFF.

This rearrangement joins TRBV28 to TRBJ1-5; D not resolved. Germline CDR1 MDHEN, CDR2 SYDVKM. This CDR3 region has 15 residues. Trimming cost V 7 bases and J 3 bases, with 16 bases left between them. The CDR3 is CASTILGSFNQPQHF. The DNA of the CDR3 is TGTGCCAGCACTATCTTGGGGTCATTCAATCAGCCCCAGCATTTT.

This chain joins TRBV7-9 and TRBJ2-1; a weak D match, TRBD1 (6 bases). The CDR3 spans 13 residues. CDR1 is SEHNR, CDR2 FQNEAQ, per germline (reference sequence). V was shortened by 1 base and J by 15 bases, with 16 bases between the two germline ends. The CDR3 coding sequence is TGTGCCAGCAGCTTAGATTGGGACAACGCGGGGTTCTTC. Protein sequence: CASSLDWDNAGFF. The variable domain in full, completed from reference TRBV7-9 and TRBJ2-1, reads DTGVSQNPRHKITKRGQNVTFRCDPISEHNRLYWYRQTLGQGPEFLTYFQNEAQLEKSRLLSDRFSAERPKGSFSTLEIQRTEQGDSAMYLCASSLDWDNAGFFGPGTRLTVL.

This chain links TRBV4-2 with TRBJ2-7, with D possibly matching TRBD2 (5 bases). Germline V gives CDR1 LGHNA, CDR2 YNFKEQ. This CDR3 has 15 residues. Trimming took 1 base from V and 2 from J, leaving 12 bases between them. The CDR3 coding sequence is TGTGCCAGCAGCCAAGGTGCTAGCTTTACCTACGAGCAGTACTTC. This translates into CASSQGASFTYEQYF.

This clone was seen just once. The chain is built from TRBV4-1 and TRBJ1-4; D ambiguous. V lost 4 bases and J lost 6, with 15 bases in between. In germline, CDR1 is MGHRA, CDR2 YSYEKL. The length of the CDR3 is 15 residues. The CDR3 nucleotides read TGCGCCAGCAGCCGAGAGGGAGGGCCGTATGAAAAACTGTTTTTT. The encoded protein is CASSREGGPYEKLFF.

At least ten counts were recorded for this clone. The genes are TRBV7-9 and TRBJ1-3, with 12 bases fitting TRBD1. This CDR3 region has 19 residues. CDR1 SEHNR and CDR2 FQNEAQ come from the germline V gene (reference sequence). Losses at the gene ends were 2 bases for V and 0 bases for J; bases not matched to a gene: 8. CDR3 protein: CASSLSPGQGANSGNTIYF. CDR3 sequence (DNA): TGTGCCAGCAGCTTATCTCCGGGACAGGGGGCCAACTCTGGAAACACCATATATTTT.

J is TRBJ1-1 and V is TRBV18, with 7 bases matching TRBD1. This CDR3 is 16 amino acids long. V trimming: 3 bases; J trimming: 1 base; junction bases outside the gene matches: 8. CDR1 is KGHSH and CDR2 is LQKENI in the germline V gene. DNA for the CDR3: TGTGCCAGCTCACCTTTCGAGGGGGCCGAGAACACTGAAGCTTTCTTT. Amino acid sequence: CASSPFEGAENTEAFF.

The sample holds a few counts of this clone. CDR3 region: CASSLYPVSPYEQYF. CDR3 coding DNA: TGTGCCAGCAGTTTATACCCCGTCTCCCCCTACGAGCAGTACTTC. The genes are TRBV27 and TRBJ2-7, with unresolved D. The CDR3 has 15 amino acids. V gave up 1 base and J gave up 2 bases, with 12 bases separating them. CDR1 is MNHEY and CDR2 is SMNVEV in the germline V gene (reference sequence).

This clone has just a few counts. This chain links TRBV7-9 with TRBJ2-3; 8 nucleotides agree with TRBD1. The CDR3 is 18 amino acids. J was trimmed by 4 bases and V by 1 base; bases with no gene match: 13. The germline V gene encodes CDR1 SEHNR and CDR2 FQNEAQ (reference sequence). For the CDR3, the DNA is TGTGCCAGCAGCTTAGGAATAGGGTGGACAGGGAGCGCAGATACGCAGTATTTT. This gives the protein CASSLGIGWTGSADTQYF.

The J gene is TRBJ1-5, the V gene TRBV28, with a possible D match to TRBD1 (5 bases). Germline assignment: CDR1 MDHEN and CDR2 SYDVKM. V was shortened by 6 bases and J by 0 bases, with 24 bases between the two germline ends. The CDR3 loop spans 19 amino acids. The CDR3 bases are TGTGCCAGCAGCCCATGGGGACCAGACGGACCCGTTAGCAATCAGCCCCAGCATTTT. This encodes CASSPWGPDGPVSNQPQHF.

CDR3 nucleotides: TGTGCCAGCAGCCAGGCCTCGGGACCACGCACAGATACGCAGTATTTT. Translation: CASSQASGPRTDTQYF. The rearrangement uses TRBV4-2 and TRBJ2-3; tentatively, D is TRBD1 or TRBD2 (5 bases each). The CDR3 sequence is 16 residues long. Trimming cost V 3 bases and J 1 base, with 14 bases left between them. Germline V gene data show CDR1 as LGHNA and CDR2 as YNFKEQ.

The V gene is TRBV9, the J gene TRBJ2-2; D uncertain. The V gene lost 2 bases and the J gene lost 0 bases, with 8 bases spanning the gap. The CDR3 covers 15 residues. Germline lookup yields CDR1 SGDLS and CDR2 YYNGEE. The CDR3 DNA is TGTGCCAGCAGCGTCGGCAGCGCGAACACCGGGGAGCTGTTTTTT. The encoded protein is CASSVGSANTGELFF.

The chain employs TRBV27 and TRBJ2-3; 8 bases are a match to TRBD2. CDR3 length: 14 amino acids. V gave up 3 bases and J gave up 9 bases; unmatched junction bases: 8. Germline CDR1 and CDR2: MNHEY and SMNVEV (reference sequence). DNA of the CDR3: TGTGCCAGCAGTTTTAGCGGGGACCAAGGGACGCAGTATTTT. Amino acid sequence: CASSFSGDQGTQYF.

The chain couples TRBV28 to TRBJ2-1; 11 bases are shared with TRBD1. Trimming cost V 5 bases and J 4 bases; bases outside gene matches: 7. CDR1 is MDHEN and CDR2 is SYDVKM in the germline V gene. The CDR3 is 16 residues long. CDR3 bases: TGTGCCAGCAGTACCGCCGGGACAGGGGGATACAATGAGCAGTTCTTC. Residues: CASSTAGTGGYNEQFF.

The chain has TRBV27 and TRBJ2-7; D ambiguous. CDR1 is MNHEY and CDR2 is SMNVEV in the germline V gene (reference sequence). Trimming left V 4 bases short and J 1 base short, with 14 bases between. The CDR3 spans 15 residues. In DNA form, the CDR3 reads TGTGCCAGCAGTTCCCCCTTTAACAGTTCCTACGAGCAGTACTTC. This sequence encodes CASSSPFNSSYEQYF.

This clone was recorded a few times. V is TRBV9 and J is TRBJ2-7; D gene ambiguous. Germline values: CDR1 SGDLS, CDR2 YYNGEE. V gave up 0 bases and J gave up 3 bases, with 16 bases separating them. This CDR3 spans 16 amino acids. Here the CDR3 DNA reads TGTGCCAGCAGCGTAGCTCCGAAAGGCTTTGGCTACGAGCAGTACTTC. Its protein product is CASSVAPKGFGYEQYF. The entire variable domain, with the rest obtained from reference TRBV9 and TRBJ2-7, is as follows: DSGVTQTPKHLITATGQRVTLRCSPRSGDLSVYWYQQSLDQGLQFLIQYYNGEERAKGNILERFSAQQFPDLHSELNLSSLELGDSALYFCASSVAPKGFGYEQYFGPGTRLTVT.

The rearrangement links TRBV19 to TRBJ1-1; D perhaps matches TRBD1 (6 bases). The CDR3 has 15 residues. V was clipped by 5 bases and J by 4 bases, with 17 bases between them. Germline V gives CDR1 LNHDA, CDR2 SQIVND (reference sequence). Here the CDR3 reads CASSGQRSRVTEAFF. The CDR3 DNA reads as TGTGCCAGTAGTGGACAGAGATCGAGGGTCACTGAAGCTTTCTTT.

The J gene is TRBJ2-7, the V gene TRBV6-5; 10 positions agree with TRBD2. The CDR3 sequence is 14 residues long. In germline, CDR1 is MNHEY, CDR2 SVGAGI. J lost 8 bases, V lost 6 bases, and 10 bases had no gene match. The DNA for the CDR3 is TGTGCCAGCAGCGACGGGCTAGCGGGAGTAAAGCAGTACTTC. The encoded protein is CASSDGLAGVKQYF.

V is TRBV4-3 and J is TRBJ2-4; D uncertain. The germline V and J ends were trimmed by 4 bases and 10 bases, with 8 bases remaining between them. The V gene's germline CDR1 is LGHNA and CDR2 YSLEER. This CDR3 region has 11 residues. CDR3: CASSLRGIQYF. For the CDR3, the DNA is TGCGCCAGCAGCCTCAGAGGTATTCAGTACTTC.

Written as DNA, the CDR3 is TGCGCCAGCAGCTTGGGGTCCAGGTCACCCCTCCACTTT. Translation gives CASSLGSRSPLHF. The chain uses TRBV5-1 and TRBJ1-6; D is uncertain. The V gene's germline CDR1 is SGHRS and CDR2 YFSETQ. CDR3 length: 13 residues. V lost 0 bases and J lost 10, with 8 bases in between.